The next 10 T cell receptor beta chains were all read from a single sample in a study of Graves' ophthalmopathy and Graves' hyperthyroidism. The authors amplified TCR beta CDR3 regions from RNA transcripts. RT-PCR in the first round used HTBI primers; a second-round multiplex PCR followed. Via MiXCR, TCRdb re-called the multiplex PCR reads, giving one row per CDR3 protein. Among about 620,000 distinct CDR3 sequences listed, 20% to 25% were seen once. Sample: peripheral blood. These receptors were taken from a woman under 30 with stable Graves' hyperthyroidism. Some clones in this sample may be carry-over from other donors' samples.

This clonotype was counted many times. The chain couples TRBV11-3 to TRBJ2-5; D is uncertain. Germline CDR1 reads SGHNT; CDR2 reads YENEEA. CDR3 length equals 13 residues. V gave up 5 bases and J gave up 1 base, with 8 bases separating them. CDR3 protein: CASSPRVQETQYF. CDR3 nucleotides: TGTGCCAGCAGCCCGCGCGTCCAAGAGACCCAGTACTTC.

In this sample, this clonotype turned up many times. The chain's CDR3 is CASSTTGLGNTEAFF. The CDR3 nucleotides are TGTGCCAGCTCGACGACAGGGCTCGGGAACACTGAAGCTTTCTTT. This chain joins TRBV18 and TRBJ1-1; 7 nucleotides agree with TRBD1. This CDR3 is built from 15 residues. Germline V CDR1 and CDR2: KGHSH, LQKENI. The V and J ends lost 6 bases and 1 base, in that order; junction bases with no gene match: 8. Full variable domain (missing parts from reference TRBV18 and TRBJ1-1): NAGVMQNPRHLVRRRGQEARLRCSPMKGHSHVYWYRQLPEEGLKFMVYLQKENIIDESGMPKERFSAEFPKEGPSILRIQQVVRGDSAAYFCASSTTGLGNTEAFFGQGTRLTVV.

This clonotype was seen many times. Lacking the conserved final phenylalanine or tryptophan, this CDR3 likely reflects a read error. This chain links TRBV28 with TRBJ2-7; D is unresolved. V was shortened by 6 bases and J by 6 bases, with 18 bases between the two germline ends. This CDR3 is built from 14 residues. The germline V gene encodes CDR1 MDHEN and CDR2 SYDVKM. The CDR3 spells CASRPHARPGEQYL. The CDR3 DNA is TGTGCCAGCAGACCCCATGCTCGACCTGGCGAGCAGTACCTC.

The rearrangement links TRBV12-3 or TRBV12-4 to TRBJ1-3; D call uncertain. The V gene lost 6 bases and the J gene lost 0 bases, with 12 bases spanning the gap. CDR3 length: 15 residues. CDR3 in DNA: TGTGCCAGCAGCCCTCTAGGAAACTCTGGAAACACCATATATTTT. Amino acids: CASSPLGNSGNTIYF.

The chain employs TRBV27 and TRBJ2-2; 8 bases align to TRBD2. Germline loops: CDR1 MNHEY, CDR2 SMNVEV (reference sequence). V shed 6 bases and J 4 bases; nucleotides not matched to a gene: 13. The CDR3 sequence is 17 residues long. The CDR3 bases are TGTGCCAGCAGGAGAGGAGCGGGGGACCTCGCCACCGGGGAGCTGTTTTTT. Residues: CASRRGAGDLATGELFF.

In regard to this clonotype: This clone may be a read error of a much larger clone one base away. The V gene is TRBV12-3 or TRBV12-4, the J gene TRBJ1-1; 9 bases map to TRBD1. CDR3 size: 13 residues. V lost 7 bases to trimming and J lost 5 bases; unmatched junction nucleotides: 5. CDR3 loop: CASIQTGGTEAFF. CDR3 bases: TGTGCCAGCATCCAGACAGGGGGGACTGAAGCTTTCTTT.

There are many counts of this clonotype. CDR3 sequence reads: CASSKDLPRPNYGYTF. CDR3 coding DNA: TGTGCCAGCAGTAAGGACCTTCCCAGGCCTAACTATGGCTACACCTTC. V gene TRBV12-3 or TRBV12-4 combines with J gene TRBJ1-2; D ambiguous. The CDR3 is 16 residues long. Trimming took off 5 bases at V and 0 bases at J, with 16 bases between the two ends.

This clonotype was picked up a small number of times. The chain carries TRBV10-3 and TRBJ1-5, with D possibly TRBD1 on 6 matching bases. This CDR3 comprises 15 residues. V gave up 11 bases and J gave up 2 bases, with 19 bases separating them. CDR1 ENHRY and CDR2 SYGVKD come from the germline V gene. The CDR3 region has the DNA TGTGCCGTGCAACAGGGCCTGCAGGGCAATCAGCCCCAGCATTTT. This gives the protein CAVQQGLQGNQPQHF.

Of note for this clonotype: This sequence may be a read error, since a much larger clone differs from it by one base. The chain carries TRBV30 and TRBJ2-5, with 7 bases fitting TRBD1. The germline gives CDR1 GTSNPN, CDR2 SVGIG (reference sequence). This CDR3 is built from 15 residues. CDR3 residues: CARSPRDSQWRTQYF. CDR3 DNA: TGTGCCCGGAGCCCCCGGGACAGCCAGTGGCGGACCCAGTACTTC.

This CDR3 reads CASSQYYGTGELFF. CDR3 sequence (DNA): TGTGCCAGTAGCCAATACTATGGCACCGGGGAGCTGTTTTTT. The chain has TRBV19 and TRBJ2-2; D remains unclear. Germline CDR1 and CDR2: LNHDA and SQIVND (reference sequence). This CDR3 has 14 residues. The V gene lost 6 bases and the J gene lost 4 bases, with 12 bases spanning the gap.